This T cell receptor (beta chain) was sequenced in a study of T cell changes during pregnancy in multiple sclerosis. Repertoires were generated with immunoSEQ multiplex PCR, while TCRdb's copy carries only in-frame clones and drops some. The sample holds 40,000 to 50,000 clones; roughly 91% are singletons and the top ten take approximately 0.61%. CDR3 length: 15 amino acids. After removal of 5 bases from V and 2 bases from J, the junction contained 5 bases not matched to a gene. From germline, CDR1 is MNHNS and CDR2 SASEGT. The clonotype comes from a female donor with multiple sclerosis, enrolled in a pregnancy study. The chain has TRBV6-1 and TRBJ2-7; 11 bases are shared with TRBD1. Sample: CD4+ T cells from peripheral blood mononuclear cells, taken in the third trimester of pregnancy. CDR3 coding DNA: TGTGCCAGCAGTTCCCGGGACAGGGGGGCCTACGAGCAGTACTTC. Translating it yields CASSSRDRGAYEQYF.